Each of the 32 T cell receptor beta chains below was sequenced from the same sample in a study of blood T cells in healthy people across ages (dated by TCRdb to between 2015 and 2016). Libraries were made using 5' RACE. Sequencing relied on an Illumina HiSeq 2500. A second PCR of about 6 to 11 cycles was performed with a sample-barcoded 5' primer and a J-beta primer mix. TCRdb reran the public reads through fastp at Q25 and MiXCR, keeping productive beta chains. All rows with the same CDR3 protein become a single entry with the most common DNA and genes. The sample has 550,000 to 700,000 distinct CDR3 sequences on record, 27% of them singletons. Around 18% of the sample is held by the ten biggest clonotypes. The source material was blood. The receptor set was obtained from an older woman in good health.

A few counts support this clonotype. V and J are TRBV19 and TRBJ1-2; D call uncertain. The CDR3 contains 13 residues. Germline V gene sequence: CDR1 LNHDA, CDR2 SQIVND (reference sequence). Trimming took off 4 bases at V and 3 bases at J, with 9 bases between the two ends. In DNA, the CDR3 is TGTGCCAGTAGTACCTTGACCTACTATGGCTACACCTTC. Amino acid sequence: CASSTLTYYGYTF.

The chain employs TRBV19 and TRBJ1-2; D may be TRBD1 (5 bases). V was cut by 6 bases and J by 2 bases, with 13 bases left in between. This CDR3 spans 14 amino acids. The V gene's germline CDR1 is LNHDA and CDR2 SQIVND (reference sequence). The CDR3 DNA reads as TGTGCCAGTAGGCTGGGGGGGGAGAACTATGGCTACACCTTC. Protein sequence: CASRLGGENYGYTF.

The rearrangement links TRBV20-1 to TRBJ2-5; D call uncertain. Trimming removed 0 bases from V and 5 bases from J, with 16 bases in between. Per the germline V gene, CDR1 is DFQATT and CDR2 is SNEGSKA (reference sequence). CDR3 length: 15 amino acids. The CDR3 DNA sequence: TGCAGTGCTAGAGACCCTACATTAGCAGGCGAGACCCAGTACTTC. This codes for CSARDPTLAGETQYF.

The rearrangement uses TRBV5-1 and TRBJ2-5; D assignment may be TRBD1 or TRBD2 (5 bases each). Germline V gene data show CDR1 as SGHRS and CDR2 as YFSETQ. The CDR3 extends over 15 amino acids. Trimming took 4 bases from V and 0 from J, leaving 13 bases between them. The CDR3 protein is CASSPGPGDQETQYF. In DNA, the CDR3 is TGCGCCAGCAGCCCGGGACCCGGGGACCAAGAGACCCAGTACTTC.

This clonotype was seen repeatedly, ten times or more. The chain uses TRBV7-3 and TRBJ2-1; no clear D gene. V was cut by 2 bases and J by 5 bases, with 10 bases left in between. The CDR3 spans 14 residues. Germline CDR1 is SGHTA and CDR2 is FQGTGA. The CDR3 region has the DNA TGTGCCAGCAGCTTAGGCAGGTCCAACAATGAGCAGTTCTTC. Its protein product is CASSLGRSNNEQFF. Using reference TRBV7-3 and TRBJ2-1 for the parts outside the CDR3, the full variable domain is GAGVSQTPSNKVTEKGKYVELRCDPISGHTALYWYRQSLGQGPEFLIYFQGTGAADDSGLPNDRFFAVRPEGSVSTLKIQRTERGDSAVYLCASSLGRSNNEQFFGPGTRLTVL.

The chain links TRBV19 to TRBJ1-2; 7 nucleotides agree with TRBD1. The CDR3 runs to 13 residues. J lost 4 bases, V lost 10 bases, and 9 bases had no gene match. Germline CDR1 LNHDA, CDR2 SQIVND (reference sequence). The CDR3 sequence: CATSLGTAYGYTF. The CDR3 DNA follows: TGTGCCACATCCTTAGGGACAGCCTATGGCTACACCTTC. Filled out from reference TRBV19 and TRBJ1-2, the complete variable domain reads DGGITQSPKYLFRKEGQNVTLSCEQNLNHDAMYWYRQDPGQGLRLIYYSQIVNDFQKGDIAEGYSVSREKKESFPLTVTSAQKNPTAFYLCATSLGTAYGYTFGSGTRLTVV.

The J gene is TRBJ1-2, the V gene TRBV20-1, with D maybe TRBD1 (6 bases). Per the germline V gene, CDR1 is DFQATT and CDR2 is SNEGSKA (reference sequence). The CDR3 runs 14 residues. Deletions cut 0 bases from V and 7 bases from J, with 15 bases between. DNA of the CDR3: TGCAGTGCTAGAGATCAGGGGCAGGCTAGTGGCTACACCTTC. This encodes CSARDQGQASGYTF.

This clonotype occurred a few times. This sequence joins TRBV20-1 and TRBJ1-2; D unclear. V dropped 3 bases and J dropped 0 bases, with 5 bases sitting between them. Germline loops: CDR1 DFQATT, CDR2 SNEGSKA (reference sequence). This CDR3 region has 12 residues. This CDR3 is CSARASNYGYTF. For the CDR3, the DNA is TGCAGTGCTAGGGCGTCTAACTATGGCTACACCTTC.

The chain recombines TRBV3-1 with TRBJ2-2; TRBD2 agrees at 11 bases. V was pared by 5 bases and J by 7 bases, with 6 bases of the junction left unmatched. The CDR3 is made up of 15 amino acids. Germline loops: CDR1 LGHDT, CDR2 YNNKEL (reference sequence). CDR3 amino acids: CASSSGTSGSGELFF. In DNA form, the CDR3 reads TGTGCCAGCAGCTCCGGGACTAGCGGTAGCGGGGAGCTGTTTTTT.

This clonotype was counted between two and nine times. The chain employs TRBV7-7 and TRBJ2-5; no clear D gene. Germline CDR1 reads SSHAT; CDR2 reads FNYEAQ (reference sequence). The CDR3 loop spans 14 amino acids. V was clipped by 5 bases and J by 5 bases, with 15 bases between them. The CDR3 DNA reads TGTGCCAGCAGCCCCATTACCCAACTGGAGACCCAGTACTTC. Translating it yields CASSPITQLETQYF.

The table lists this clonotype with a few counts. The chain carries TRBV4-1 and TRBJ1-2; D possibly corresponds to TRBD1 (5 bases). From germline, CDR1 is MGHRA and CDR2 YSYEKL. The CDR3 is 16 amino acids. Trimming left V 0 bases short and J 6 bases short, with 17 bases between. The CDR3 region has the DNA TGCGCCAGCAGCCAAGATCTTAGGGGTGGAGGGAATGGCTACACCTTC. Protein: CASSQDLRGGGNGYTF.

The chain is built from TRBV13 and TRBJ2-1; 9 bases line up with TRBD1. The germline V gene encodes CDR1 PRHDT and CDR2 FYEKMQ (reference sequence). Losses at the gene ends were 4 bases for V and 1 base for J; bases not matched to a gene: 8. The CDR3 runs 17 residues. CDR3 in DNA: TGTGCCAGCAGCTCCATCCACGGGACAGGGTCCTACAATGAGCAGTTCTTC. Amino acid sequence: CASSSIHGTGSYNEQFF.

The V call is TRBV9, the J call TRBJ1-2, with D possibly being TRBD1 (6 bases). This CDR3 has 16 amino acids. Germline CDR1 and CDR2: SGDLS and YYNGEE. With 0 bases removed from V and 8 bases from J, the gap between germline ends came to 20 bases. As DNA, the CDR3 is TGTGCCAGCAGCGTAGCGGGAACGAGGGGGGAGATCGGCTACACCTTC. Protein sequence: CASSVAGTRGEIGYTF.

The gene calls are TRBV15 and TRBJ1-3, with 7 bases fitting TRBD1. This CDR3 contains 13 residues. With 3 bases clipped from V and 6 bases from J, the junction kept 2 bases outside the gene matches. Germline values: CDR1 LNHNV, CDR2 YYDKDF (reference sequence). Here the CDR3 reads CATSRDRQNTIYF. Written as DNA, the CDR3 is TGTGCCACCAGCAGGGACAGGCAAAACACCATATATTTT.

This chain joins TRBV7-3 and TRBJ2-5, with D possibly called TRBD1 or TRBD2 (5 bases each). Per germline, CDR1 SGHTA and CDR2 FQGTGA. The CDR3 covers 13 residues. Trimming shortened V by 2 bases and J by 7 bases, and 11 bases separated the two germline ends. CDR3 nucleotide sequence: TGTGCCAGCAGCTTATCCCAGAGGGGGACCCAGTACTTC. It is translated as CASSLSQRGTQYF.

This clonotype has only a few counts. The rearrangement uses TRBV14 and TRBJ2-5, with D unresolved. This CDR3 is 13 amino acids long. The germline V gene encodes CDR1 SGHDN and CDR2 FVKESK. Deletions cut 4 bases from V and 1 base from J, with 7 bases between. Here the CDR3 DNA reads TGTGCCAGCAGCCGCAACCCCCAAGAGACCCAGTACTTC. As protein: CASSRNPQETQYF.

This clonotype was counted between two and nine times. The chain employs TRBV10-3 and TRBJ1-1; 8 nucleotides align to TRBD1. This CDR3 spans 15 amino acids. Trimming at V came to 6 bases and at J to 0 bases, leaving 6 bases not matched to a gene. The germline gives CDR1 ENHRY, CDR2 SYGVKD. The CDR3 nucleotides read TGTGCCATCAGGGAACAGGGGGGAATGAACACTGAAGCTTTCTTT. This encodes CAIREQGGMNTEAFF.

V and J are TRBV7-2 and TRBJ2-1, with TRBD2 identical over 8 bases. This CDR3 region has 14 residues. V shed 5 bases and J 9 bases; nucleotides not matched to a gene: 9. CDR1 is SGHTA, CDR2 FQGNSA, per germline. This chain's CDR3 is CASSPGLVRTEQFF. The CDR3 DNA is TGTGCCAGCAGCCCGGGACTAGTTCGAACTGAGCAGTTCTTC. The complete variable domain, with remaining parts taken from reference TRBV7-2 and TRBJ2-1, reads GAGVSQSPSNKVTEKGKDVELRCDPISGHTALYWYRQSLGQGLEFLIYFQGNSAPDKSGLPSDRFSAERTGGSVSTLTIQRTQQEDSAVYLCASSPGLVRTEQFFGPGTRLTVL.

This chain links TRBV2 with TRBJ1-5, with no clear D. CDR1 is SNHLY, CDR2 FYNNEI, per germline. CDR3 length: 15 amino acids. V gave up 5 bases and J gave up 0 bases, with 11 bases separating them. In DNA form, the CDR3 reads TGTGCCAGCAGTAGCGGCTCCTATAGCAATCAGCCCCAGCATTTT. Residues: CASSSGSYSNQPQHF.

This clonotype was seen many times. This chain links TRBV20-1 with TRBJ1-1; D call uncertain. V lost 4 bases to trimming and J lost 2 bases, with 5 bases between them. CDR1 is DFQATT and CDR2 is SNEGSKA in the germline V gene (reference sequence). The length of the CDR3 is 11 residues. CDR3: CSATANTEAFF. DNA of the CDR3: TGCAGTGCTACGGCTAACACTGAAGCTTTCTTT.

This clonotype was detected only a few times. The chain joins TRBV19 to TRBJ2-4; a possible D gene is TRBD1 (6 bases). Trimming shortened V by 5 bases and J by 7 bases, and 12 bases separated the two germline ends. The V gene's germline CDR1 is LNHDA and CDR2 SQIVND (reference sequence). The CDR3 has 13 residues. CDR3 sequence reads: CASSSGVRNIQYF. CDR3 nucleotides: TGTGCCAGTAGTTCAGGGGTGAGGAACATTCAGTACTTC.

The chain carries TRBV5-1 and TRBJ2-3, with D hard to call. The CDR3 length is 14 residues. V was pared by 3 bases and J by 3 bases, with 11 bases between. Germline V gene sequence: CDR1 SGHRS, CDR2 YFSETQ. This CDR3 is CASSSSVRTDTQYF. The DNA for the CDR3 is TGCGCCAGCAGCTCCTCCGTCAGGACAGATACGCAGTATTTT. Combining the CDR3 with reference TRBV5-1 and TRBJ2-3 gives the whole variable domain KAGVTQTPRYLIKTRGQQVTLSCSPISGHRSVSWYQQTPGQGLQFLFEYFSETQRNKGNFPGRFSGRQFSNSRSEMNVSTLELGDSALYLCASSSSVRTDTQYFGPGTRLTVL.

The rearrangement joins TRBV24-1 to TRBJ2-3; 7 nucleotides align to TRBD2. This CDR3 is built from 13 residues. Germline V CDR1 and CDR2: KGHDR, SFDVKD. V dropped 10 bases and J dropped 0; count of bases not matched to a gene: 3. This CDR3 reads CATERGSTDTQYF. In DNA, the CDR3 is TGTGCCACGGAGCGGGGTAGCACAGATACGCAGTATTTT.

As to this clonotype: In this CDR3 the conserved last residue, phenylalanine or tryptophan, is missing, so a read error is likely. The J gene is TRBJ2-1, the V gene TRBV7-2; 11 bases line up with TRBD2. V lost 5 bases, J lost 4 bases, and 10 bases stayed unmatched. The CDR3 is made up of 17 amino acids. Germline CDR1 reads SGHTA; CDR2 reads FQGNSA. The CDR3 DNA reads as TGTGCCAGCAGCAAAAGGGTAGGGACTAGCGGTTACAATGAGCAGTTCCTC. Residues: CASSKRVGTSGYNEQFL.

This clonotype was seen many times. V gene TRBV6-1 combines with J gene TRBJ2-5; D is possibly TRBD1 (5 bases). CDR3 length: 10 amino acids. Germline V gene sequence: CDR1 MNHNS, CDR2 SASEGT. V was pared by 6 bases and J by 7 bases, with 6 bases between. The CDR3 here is CASSQGTQYF. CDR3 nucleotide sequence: TGTGCCAGCAGCCAGGGGACCCAGTACTTC.

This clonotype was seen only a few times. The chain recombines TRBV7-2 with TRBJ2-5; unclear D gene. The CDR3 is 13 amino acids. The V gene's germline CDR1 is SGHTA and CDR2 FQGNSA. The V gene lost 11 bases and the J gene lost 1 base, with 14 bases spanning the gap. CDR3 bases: TGTGCCTGCACCGGACCTTCCCAAGAGACCCAGTACTTC. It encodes CACTGPSQETQYF.

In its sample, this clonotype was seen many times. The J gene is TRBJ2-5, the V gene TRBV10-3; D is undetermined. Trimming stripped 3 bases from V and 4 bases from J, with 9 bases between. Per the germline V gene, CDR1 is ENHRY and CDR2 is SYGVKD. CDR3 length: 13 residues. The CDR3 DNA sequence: TGTGCCATCAGTGATCCAGAGAGAGAGACCCAGTACTTC. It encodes CAISDPERETQYF.

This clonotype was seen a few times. CDR3 nucleotides: TGTGCCAGCAGCTTAAGGACTAGCGGCAATGAGCAGTTCTTC. This translates into CASSLRTSGNEQFF. V is TRBV7-2 and J is TRBJ2-5; 10 nucleotides agree with TRBD2. Judging by the DNA end, TRBJ2-1 fits better; the J call may be wrong. Germline CDR1 SGHTA, CDR2 FQGNSA. This CDR3 is built from 14 residues.

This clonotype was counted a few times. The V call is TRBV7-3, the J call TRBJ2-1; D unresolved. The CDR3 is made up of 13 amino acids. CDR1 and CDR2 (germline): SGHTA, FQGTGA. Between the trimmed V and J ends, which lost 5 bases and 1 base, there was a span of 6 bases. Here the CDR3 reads CASSQRSYNEQFF. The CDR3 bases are TGTGCCAGCAGCCAGAGGTCCTACAATGAGCAGTTCTTC.

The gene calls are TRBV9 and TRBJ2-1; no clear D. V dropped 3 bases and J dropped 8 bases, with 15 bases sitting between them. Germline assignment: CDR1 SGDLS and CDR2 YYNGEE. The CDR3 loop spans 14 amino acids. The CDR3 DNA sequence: TGTGCCAGCAGCGAAACGCCGCGTTTTGATGAGCAGTTCTTC. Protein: CASSETPRFDEQFF.

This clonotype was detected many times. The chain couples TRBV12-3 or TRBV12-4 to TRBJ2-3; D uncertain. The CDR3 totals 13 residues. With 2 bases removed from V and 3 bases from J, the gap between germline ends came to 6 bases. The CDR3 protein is CASSLIGTDTQYF. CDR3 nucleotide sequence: TGTGCCAGCAGTTTAATTGGGACAGATACGCAGTATTTT.

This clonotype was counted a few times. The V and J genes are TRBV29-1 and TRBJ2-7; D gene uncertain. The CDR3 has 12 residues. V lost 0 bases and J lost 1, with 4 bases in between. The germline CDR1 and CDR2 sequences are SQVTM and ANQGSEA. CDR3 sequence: CSVEDRSYEQYF. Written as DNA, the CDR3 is TGCAGCGTTGAAGACAGGTCCTACGAGCAGTACTTC.